This T cell receptor (beta chain) was captured by sequencing in a study of shared T cell receptors in the human thymus. TCRdb keeps only in-frame clones here, not all; method: immunoSEQ multiplex PCR. In the table there are about 400,000 clones, roughly 94% of which are singletons. Trimming pared 5 bases from V and 5 bases from J, leaving 10 bases between. Per germline, CDR1 DFQATT and CDR2 SNEGSKA (reference sequence). The CDR3 is made up of 11 amino acids. The source of this sequence is a human donor. The source material was thymocytes. The chain uses TRBV20-1 and TRBJ2-7; maybe TRBD2 (5 bases). CDR3 amino acids: CSAPGSHEQYF. The CDR3 nucleotides read TGCAGTGCTCCGGGATCACACGAGCAGTACTTC.